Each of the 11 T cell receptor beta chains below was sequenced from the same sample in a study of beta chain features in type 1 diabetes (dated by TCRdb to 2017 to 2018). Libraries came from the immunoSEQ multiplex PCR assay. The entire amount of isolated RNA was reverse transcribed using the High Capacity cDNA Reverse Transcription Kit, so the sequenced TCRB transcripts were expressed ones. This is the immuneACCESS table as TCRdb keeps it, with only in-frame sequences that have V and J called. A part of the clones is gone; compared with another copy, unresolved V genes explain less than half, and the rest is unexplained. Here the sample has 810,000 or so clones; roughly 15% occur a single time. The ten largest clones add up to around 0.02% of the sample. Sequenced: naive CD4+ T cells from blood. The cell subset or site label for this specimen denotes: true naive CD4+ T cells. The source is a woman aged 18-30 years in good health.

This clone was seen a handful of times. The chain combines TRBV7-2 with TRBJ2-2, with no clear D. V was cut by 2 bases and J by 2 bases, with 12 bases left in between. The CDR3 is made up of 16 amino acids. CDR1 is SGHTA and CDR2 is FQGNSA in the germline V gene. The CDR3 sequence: CASSLRGTPNTGELFF. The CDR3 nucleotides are TGTGCCAGCAGCTTACGCGGTACACCTAACACCGGGGAGCTGTTTTTT.

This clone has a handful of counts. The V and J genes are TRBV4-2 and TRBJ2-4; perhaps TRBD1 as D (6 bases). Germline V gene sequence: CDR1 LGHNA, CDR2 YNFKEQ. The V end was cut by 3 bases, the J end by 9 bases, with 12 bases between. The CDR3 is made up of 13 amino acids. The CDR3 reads CASSQEQDSIQYF. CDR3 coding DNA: TGTGCCAGCAGCCAGGAACAGGACAGCATTCAGTACTTC.

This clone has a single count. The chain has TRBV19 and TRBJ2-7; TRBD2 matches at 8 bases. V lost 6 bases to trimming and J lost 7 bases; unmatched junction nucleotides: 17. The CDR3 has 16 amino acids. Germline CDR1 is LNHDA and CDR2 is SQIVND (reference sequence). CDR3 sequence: CASRADGRAGVGEQYF. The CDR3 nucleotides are TGTGCCAGTAGGGCGGACGGACGAGCGGGAGTGGGGGAGCAGTACTTC. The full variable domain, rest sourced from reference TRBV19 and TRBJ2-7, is DGGITQSPKYLFRKEGQNVTLSCEQNLNHDAMYWYRQDPGQGLRLIYYSQIVNDFQKGDIAEGYSVSREKKESFPLTVTSAQKNPTAFYLCASRADGRAGVGEQYFGPGTRLTVT.

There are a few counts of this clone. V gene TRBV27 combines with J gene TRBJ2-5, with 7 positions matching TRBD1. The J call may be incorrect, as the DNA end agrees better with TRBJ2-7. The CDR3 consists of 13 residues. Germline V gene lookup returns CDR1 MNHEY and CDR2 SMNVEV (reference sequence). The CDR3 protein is CASSRTGKYEQYF. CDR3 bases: TGTGCCAGCAGCCGGACAGGCAAGTACGAGCAGTACTTC.

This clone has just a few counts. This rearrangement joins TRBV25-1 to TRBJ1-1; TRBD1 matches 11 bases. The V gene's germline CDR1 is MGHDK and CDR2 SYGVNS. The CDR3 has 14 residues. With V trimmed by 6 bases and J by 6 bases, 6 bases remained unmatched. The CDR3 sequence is CASSGQGAFAEAFF. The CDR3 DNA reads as TGTGCCAGCAGCGGACAGGGGGCATTTGCTGAAGCTTTCTTT.

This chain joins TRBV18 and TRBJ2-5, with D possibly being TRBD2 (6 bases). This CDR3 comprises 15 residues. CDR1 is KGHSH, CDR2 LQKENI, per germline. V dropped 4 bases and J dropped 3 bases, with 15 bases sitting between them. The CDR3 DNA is TGTGCCAGCTCACGATCTACGGGAGTGGAAGAGACCCAGTACTTC. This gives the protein CASSRSTGVEETQYF.

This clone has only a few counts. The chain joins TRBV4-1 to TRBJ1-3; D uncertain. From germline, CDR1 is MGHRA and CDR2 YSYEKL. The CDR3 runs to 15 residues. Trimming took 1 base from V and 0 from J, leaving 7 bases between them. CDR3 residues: CASSQGGYSGNTIYF. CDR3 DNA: TGCGCCAGCAGCCAAGGAGGCTACTCTGGAAACACCATATATTTT.

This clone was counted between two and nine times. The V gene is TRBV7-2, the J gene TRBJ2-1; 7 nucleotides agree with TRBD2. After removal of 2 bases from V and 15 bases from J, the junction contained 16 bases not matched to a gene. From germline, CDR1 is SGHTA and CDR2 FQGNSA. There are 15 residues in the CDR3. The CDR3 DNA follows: TGTGCCAGCAGCTTAACGACTAGCTGGGGGTCCGCACTGTTCTTC. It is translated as CASSLTTSWGSALFF.

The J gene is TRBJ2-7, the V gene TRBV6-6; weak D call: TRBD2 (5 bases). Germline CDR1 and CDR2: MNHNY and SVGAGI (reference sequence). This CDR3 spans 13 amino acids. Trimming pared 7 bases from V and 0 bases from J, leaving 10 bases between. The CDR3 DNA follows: TGTGCCAGCAAACCGGGATCCTCCTACGAGCAGTACTTC. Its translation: CASKPGSSYEQYF.

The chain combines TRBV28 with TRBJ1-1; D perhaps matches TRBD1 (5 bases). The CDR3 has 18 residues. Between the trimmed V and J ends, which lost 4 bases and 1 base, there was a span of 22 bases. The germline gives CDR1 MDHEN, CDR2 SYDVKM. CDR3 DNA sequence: TGTGCCAGCAGTTCTGCCGCTTCCATGGGGCAGAAGAACACTGAAGCTTTCTTT. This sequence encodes CASSSAASMGQKNTEAFF. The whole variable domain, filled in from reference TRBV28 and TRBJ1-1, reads DVKVTQSSRYLVKRTGEKVFLECVQDMDHENMFWYRQDPGLGLRLIYFSYDVKMKEKGDIPEGYSVSREKKERFSLILESASTNQTSMYLCASSSAASMGQKNTEAFFGQGTRLTVV.

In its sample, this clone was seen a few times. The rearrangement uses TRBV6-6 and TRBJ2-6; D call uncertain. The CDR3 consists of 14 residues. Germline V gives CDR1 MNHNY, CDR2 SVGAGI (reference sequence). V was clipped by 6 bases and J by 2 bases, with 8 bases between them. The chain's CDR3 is CASSDPTGANVLTF. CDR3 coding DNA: TGTGCCAGCAGCGACCCGACTGGGGCCAACGTCCTGACTTTC.